A selection of T cell receptor beta chains follows, all from one sample in a study of cytomegalovirus exposure and HLA in healthy donors. Sequencing was performed with immunoSEQ multiplex PCR; in TCRdb, only in-frame clones are kept and a portion is missing. The sample lists roughly 120,000 clones, roughly 90% seen once, with almost 1.5% in the top ten. Sequencing used PBMCs. These receptors all come from a woman in her thirties in good health and CMV-seropositive. Both conserved end residues are part of each CDR3. A D gene is named only where the DNA matches it firmly. Only some rows state a clone size, as once, few, many or a class for expanded clones.

j_gene	v_gene	d_gene	abundance	CDR3nt	CDR3aa
TRBJ1-1	TRBV7-9	TRBD1	-	TGTGCCAGCACACCTTGGGACAGGGGGTCAGAGTTT	CASTPWDRGSEF
TRBJ2-1	TRBV5-4	-	-	TGTGCCAGCAGCTTGGAAGGACAGAACAATGAGCAGTTCTTC	CASSLEGQNNEQFF
TRBJ2-1	TRBV27	-	-	TGTGCCAGCAGTTTGGAGGGGATATACAATGAGCAGTTCTTC	CASSLEGIYNEQFF
TRBJ2-1	TRBV7-3	-	-	TGTGCCAGCAGCTTATGGGGCGGGGACTACAATGAGCAGTTCTTC	CASSLWGGDYNEQFF
TRBJ2-1	TRBV7-2	-	-	TGTGCCAGCACCCCGTCTGTGGCTGAGCAGTTCTTC	CASTPSVAEQFF
TRBJ2-1	TRBV4-3	-	-	TGCGCCAGCAGCCAAATAGGGGTCTCGAGCTCCTACAATGAGCAGTTCTTC	CASSQIGVSSSYNEQFF
TRBJ1-2	TRBV5-1	TRBD1	-	TGCGCCAGCAGGACCGGGACAGGGGGACCCTATGGCTACACCTTC	CASRTGTGGPYGYTF
TRBJ2-7	TRBV6-5	TRBD2	once	TGTGCCAGCAGTTACTCGTCTGCGGGAGGGCGCCACGAGCAGTACTTC	CASSYSSAGGRHEQYF
TRBJ2-5	TRBV7-7	TRBD2	-	TGTGCTAGCAGCCCTAGCGGGGGGGCCTGGGAGACCCAGTACTTC	CASSPSGGAWETQYF
TRBJ2-7	TRBV9	-	-	TGTGCCAGCAGCGTAGGGCAGGGGGGACCCTACGAGCAGTACTTC	CASSVGQGGPYEQYF
TRBJ2-1	TRBV29-1	-	-	TGCAGCGTTGAGTGGAGGGACAATGAGCAGTTCTTC	CSVEWRDNEQFF
TRBJ2-3	TRBV7-6	-	-	TGTGCCAGCAGCTTGGGTAGGGGGGATACGCAGTATTTT	CASSLGRGDTQYF
TRBJ2-3	TRBV9	TRBD2	-	TGTGCCAGCAGCACCACAAACCTACTAGCGGGAAGCAGCACAGATACGCAGTATTTT	CASSTTNLLAGSSTDTQYF
TRBJ1-4	TRBV21-1	-	few	TGTGCCAGCACACAAGAGGCACCGAGGAATGAAAAACTGTTTTTT	CASTQEAPRNEKLFF
TRBJ2-4	TRBV7-2	-	-	TGTGCCAGCAGCTTAAAGGGGCTTAACAAAAACATTCAGTACTTC	CASSLKGLNKNIQYF
TRBJ2-2	TRBV29-1	TRBD2	-	TGCAGCGTTAGAGCGGGACTAGGTAGCGGGGAGCTGTTTTTT	CSVRAGLGSGELFF
TRBJ2-2	TRBV4-1	TRBD2	-	TGCGCCAGCAGCCAACTCGGACTAGAGAACACCGGGGAGCTGTTTTTT	CASSQLGLENTGELFF